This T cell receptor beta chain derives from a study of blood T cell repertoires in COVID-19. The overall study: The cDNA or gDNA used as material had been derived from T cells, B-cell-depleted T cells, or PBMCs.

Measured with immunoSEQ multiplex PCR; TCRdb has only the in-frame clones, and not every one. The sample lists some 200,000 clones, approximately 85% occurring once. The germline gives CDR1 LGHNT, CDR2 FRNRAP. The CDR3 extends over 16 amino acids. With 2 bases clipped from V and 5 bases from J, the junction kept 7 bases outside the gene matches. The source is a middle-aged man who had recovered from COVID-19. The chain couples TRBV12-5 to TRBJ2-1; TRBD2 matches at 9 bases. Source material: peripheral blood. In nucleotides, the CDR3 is TGTGCTAGTGGTTTGAAGTTAGCGGGAGTCGACAATGAGCAGTTCTTC. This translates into CASGLKLAGVDNEQFF.